This TCR beta chain stems from a study of preoperative IRX-2 immunotherapy in early breast cancer. Data came from immunoSEQ multiplex PCR; TCRdb stores just in-frame clones and leaves some out. The data contain over 25,000 clones, around 75% of them singletons. Only a few counts were recorded for this clone. Stated treatment: preoperative locoregional IRX-2 cytokine immunotherapy. The V gene's germline CDR1 is LNHDA and CDR2 SQIVND (reference sequence). V lost 4 bases, J lost 6 bases, and 9 bases lay in between. CDR3 length: 13 residues. This specimen was lymph node tissue, taken after IRX-2 immunotherapy. This receptor was taken from a human donor with breast cancer. The chain combines TRBV19 with TRBJ2-2; D ambiguous. The CDR3 spells CASSTLTPGELFF. For the CDR3, the DNA is TGTGCCAGTAGTACCTTAACCCCCGGGGAGCTGTTTTTT.